These 32 T cell receptor beta chains were sequenced from one sample in a study of blood T cell repertoires in COVID-19. This table comes from immunoSEQ multiplex PCR, and its TCRdb copy is limited to in-frame clones, with some not included. Counted here are around 200,000 clones, 87% occurring once; the ten biggest clones make up over 3.5%. Sequencing input: peripheral blood. The receptors were sampled from a man between 18 and 35 years old with active or convalescent COVID-19.

The rearrangement uses TRBV9 and TRBJ1-4, with a possible D match to TRBD1 (6 bases). V lost 3 bases to trimming and J lost 2 bases, with 14 bases between them. The CDR3 length is 16 residues. Germline V CDR1 and CDR2: SGDLS, YYNGEE. Here the CDR3 reads CASSADTGLTNEKLFF. Written as DNA, the CDR3 is TGTGCCAGCAGCGCCGATACAGGGTTGACTAATGAAAAACTGTTTTTT.

V usage is TRBV10-3 and J usage is TRBJ2-1; 8 bases agree with TRBD1. Germline V gene sequence: CDR1 ENHRY, CDR2 SYGVKD. The CDR3 contains 13 residues. V trimming: 7 bases; J trimming: 8 bases; junction bases outside the gene matches: 7. CDR3 residues: CAIKGQESDEQFF. CDR3 bases: TGTGCCATCAAGGGACAGGAATCCGATGAGCAGTTCTTC.

This chain links TRBV19 with TRBJ2-1; D not resolved. Germline CDR1 is LNHDA and CDR2 is SQIVND (reference sequence). The CDR3 runs 15 residues. Trimming removed 1 base from V and 3 bases from J, with 10 bases in between. This chain's CDR3 is CASSIGADYYNEQFF. The CDR3 region has the DNA TGTGCCAGTAGTATAGGGGCAGATTACTACAATGAGCAGTTCTTC.

J is TRBJ2-2 and V is TRBV5-1; D possibly corresponds to TRBD2 (5 bases). Germline V CDR1 and CDR2: SGHRS, YFSETQ. V shed 3 bases and J shed 6 bases, with 12 bases lying between them. The length of the CDR3 is 14 residues. CDR3 in amino acids: CASSYRRGSGELFF. The DNA of the CDR3 is TGCGCCAGCAGCTACCGACGCGGGTCCGGGGAGCTGTTTTTT. The full variable domain, completed using reference TRBV5-1 and TRBJ2-2, is KAGVTQTPRYLIKTRGQQVTLSCSPISGHRSVSWYQQTPGQGLQFLFEYFSETQRNKGNFPGRFSGRQFSNSRSEMNVSTLELGDSALYLCASSYRRGSGELFFGEGSRLTVL.

The chain employs TRBV18 and TRBJ2-2, with TRBD2 matching over 8 bases. Germline V gene sequence: CDR1 KGHSH, CDR2 LQKENI. The CDR3 has 16 amino acids. V was pared by 3 bases and J by 4 bases, with 7 bases of the junction left unmatched. The DNA of the CDR3 is TGTGCCAGCTCACCCCCGGGACTAGGGACCACCGGGGAGCTGTTTTTT. Protein: CASSPPGLGTTGELFF.

The chain is built from TRBV15 and TRBJ2-3; 11 bases match TRBD2. This CDR3 is 16 amino acids long. Looked up from germline, CDR1 is LNHNV and CDR2 is YYDKDF (reference sequence). With V trimmed by 9 bases and J by 0 bases, 8 bases remained unmatched. The CDR3 DNA sequence: TGTGCCACAGAGCTAGCGGGAGGTGCTAGCACAGATACGCAGTATTTT. This codes for CATELAGGASTDTQYF.

This chain joins TRBV9 and TRBJ2-3; D is perhaps TRBD2 (6 bases). Germline CDR1 reads SGDLS; CDR2 reads YYNGEE. With 3 bases removed from V and 1 base from J, the gap between germline ends came to 15 bases. CDR3 length: 16 amino acids. The CDR3 DNA follows: TGTGCCAGCAGCGGGTGGGGGGTGCTGGGCACAGATACGCAGTATTTT. This encodes CASSGWGVLGTDTQYF.

The chain combines TRBV3-1 (or the pseudogene TRBV3-2) with TRBJ1-6; D is unresolved. The CDR3 is 16 amino acids. V lost 1 base, J lost 9 bases, and 16 bases lay in between. Germline lookup yields CDR1 LGHDT and CDR2 YNNKEL (reference sequence). This CDR3 reads CASSQGSEGWGSPLHF. In DNA form, the CDR3 reads TGTGCCAGCAGCCAAGGATCCGAGGGTTGGGGTTCACCCCTCCACTTT.

The chain is built from TRBV3-1 (or the pseudogene TRBV3-2) and TRBJ2-2; the match to TRBD1 covers 8 bases. J lost 6 bases, V lost 3 bases, and 12 bases had no gene match. This CDR3 region has 17 residues. Germline V CDR1 and CDR2: LGHDT, YNNKEL (reference sequence). CDR3 protein: CASSHARRTGLAGELFF. The CDR3 DNA reads as TGTGCCAGCAGCCACGCGAGGCGGACAGGGTTGGCCGGGGAGCTGTTTTTT.

The V gene is TRBV7-2, the J gene TRBJ2-7; 8 bases are shared with TRBD1. The germline CDR1 and CDR2 sequences are SGHTA and FQGNSA. Trimming at V came to 5 bases and at J to 2 bases, leaving 5 bases not matched to a gene. This CDR3 is built from 14 residues. DNA for the CDR3: TGTGCCAGCAGCCGGTCGACAGGGGCCTACGAGCAGTACTTC. Translated, it gives CASSRSTGAYEQYF.

This clone was recorded a few times. This chain connects TRBV7-8 to TRBJ1-2, with 7 nucleotides matching TRBD1. Losses at the gene ends were 2 bases for V and 2 bases for J; bases not matched to a gene: 14. Per germline, CDR1 SGHVS and CDR2 FQNEAQ. This CDR3 contains 18 residues. Written as DNA, the CDR3 is TGTGCCAGCAGCTTAAATTCCGGGACAGCAAAACCAAACTATGGCTACACCTTC. This gives the protein CASSLNSGTAKPNYGYTF.

This clone was observed a handful of times. The chain has TRBV2 and TRBJ1-6; D perhaps matches TRBD1 (5 bases). Trimming left V 6 bases short and J 7 bases short, with 10 bases between. The CDR3 consists of 13 residues. CDR1 is SNHLY and CDR2 is FYNNEI in the germline V gene. CDR3 sequence: CASSGGGNSPLHF. CDR3 coding DNA: TGTGCCAGCAGCGGGGGGGGGAATTCACCCCTCCACTTT.

The chain combines TRBV10-3 with TRBJ2-7; 7 bases line up with TRBD1. This CDR3 has 12 amino acids. The germline CDR1 and CDR2 sequences are ENHRY and SYGVKD. The junction had 2 bases not matched to a gene; V was cut back by 6 bases and J by 3 bases. CDR3 nucleotides: TGTGCCATCAGACGGGACAGCTACGAGCAGTACTTC. Protein product: CAIRRDSYEQYF.

In DNA form, the CDR3 reads TGTGCCAGCAGTTACGTACCAGGGGGGTCGATAGAAGCTTTCTTT. Protein sequence: CASSYVPGGSIEAFF. This chain connects TRBV6-2 or TRBV6-3 to TRBJ1-1, with TRBD1 identical over 7 bases. Germline-derived CDR1 and CDR2 are MNHEY and SVGEGT. CDR3 length equals 15 residues. J gave up 8 bases and V 2 bases, and 11 bases lay outside the gene matches.

CDR3: CASSPRSRGGLTGELFF. CDR3 coding DNA: TGTGCCAGCAGCCCACGCTCCCGGGGGGGCCTTACCGGGGAGCTGTTTTTT. V gene TRBV7-9 combines with J gene TRBJ2-2; 8 bases are shared with TRBD2. Trimming took 5 bases from V and 5 from J; bases not matched to a gene: 13. The CDR3 consists of 17 residues. Germline CDR1 SEHNR, CDR2 FQNEAQ (reference sequence). The whole variable domain, remainder taken from reference TRBV7-9 and TRBJ2-2, is DTGVSQNPRHKITKRGQNVTFRCDPISEHNRLYWYRQTLGQGPEFLTYFQNEAQLEKSRLLSDRFSAERPKGSFSTLEIQRTEQGDSAMYLCASSPRSRGGLTGELFFGEGSRLTVL.

The V call is TRBV9, the J call TRBJ2-5; 7 nucleotides agree with TRBD2. This CDR3 contains 14 residues. Unmatched junction bases numbered 4, after V lost 4 bases and J lost 1 base. Germline CDR1 reads SGDLS; CDR2 reads YYNGEE. In nucleotides, the CDR3 is TGTGCCAGCAGCCTAAGCGGGGTCCAAGAGACCCAGTACTTC. Its protein is CASSLSGVQETQYF.

The V call is TRBV9, the J call TRBJ2-3, with 9 bases fitting TRBD2. The CDR3 extends over 16 amino acids. With V trimmed by 0 bases and J by 2 bases, 4 bases remained unmatched. Germline-derived CDR1 and CDR2 are SGDLS and YYNGEE. In nucleotides, the CDR3 is TGTGCCAGCAGCGTAGAGGCGGGGGGGTCCACAGATACGCAGTATTTT. As protein: CASSVEAGGSTDTQYF.

CDR3 region: CASSPSGGNEQYV. In DNA form, the CDR3 reads TGTGCCAGCTCACCGTCCGGGGGGAACGAGCAGTACGTC. This chain links TRBV18 with TRBJ2-7; 7 bases fit TRBD2. The CDR3 runs 13 residues. Germline CDR1 is KGHSH and CDR2 is LQKENI. V was pared by 3 bases and J by 5 bases, with 4 bases of the junction left unmatched.

V gene TRBV6-4 combines with J gene TRBJ2-5; 7 positions match TRBD1. CDR1 and CDR2 (germline): MRHNA, SNTAGT. V lost 0 bases and J lost 4; bases outside the gene matches: 11. The CDR3 extends over 17 amino acids. CDR3 in amino acids: CASSDSSPGGNIETQYF. The CDR3 nucleotides read TGTGCCAGCAGTGACTCGAGTCCAGGGGGTAATATAGAGACCCAGTACTTC.

This chain uses TRBV6-4 with TRBJ2-2; TRBD2 matches 9 bases. Losses at the gene ends were 0 bases for V and 7 bases for J; bases not matched to a gene: 18. CDR1 is MRHNA and CDR2 is SNTAGT in the germline V gene. The CDR3 extends over 20 amino acids. The CDR3 sequence is CASSDSTRGLASPLGGELFF. The CDR3 nucleotides are TGTGCCAGCAGTGACTCGACACGGGGACTAGCCAGCCCCCTGGGCGGGGAGCTGTTTTTT.

The chain combines TRBV7-2 with TRBJ2-5; the D gene is possibly TRBD1 (5 bases). CDR1 is SGHTA and CDR2 is FQGNSA in the germline V gene. This CDR3 is 16 amino acids long. V was trimmed by 0 bases and J by 2 bases, leaving 13 bases between them. CDR3 in amino acids: CASSLAQIGEQETQYF. In nucleotides, the CDR3 is TGTGCCAGCAGCTTAGCCCAAATAGGGGAACAAGAGACCCAGTACTTC.

V and J are TRBV5-6 and TRBJ1-2; D not resolved. CDR1 is SGHDT, CDR2 YYEEEE, per germline. This CDR3 is built from 14 residues. V was pared by 4 bases and J by 5 bases, with 15 bases between. CDR3 DNA: TGTGCCAGCAGCGCCACCCCCAGGTTGTATGGCTACACCTTC. Protein: CASSATPRLYGYTF.

J is TRBJ1-1 and V is TRBV18, with TRBD1 matching over 7 bases. Per germline, CDR1 KGHSH and CDR2 LQKENI. J was trimmed by 6 bases and V by 2 bases; bases with no gene match: 9. This CDR3 spans 15 amino acids. CDR3 nucleotide sequence: TGTGCCAGCTCACCAAATTACGACAGGGACGCTGAAGCTTTCTTT. It translates to CASSPNYDRDAEAFF.

The J gene is TRBJ1-1, the V gene TRBV5-6; D gene unclear. V was shortened by 0 bases and J by 0 bases, with 9 bases between the two germline ends. Germline loops: CDR1 SGHDT, CDR2 YYEEEE. The CDR3 is made up of 15 amino acids. The CDR3 protein is CASSLDREVNTEAFF. The CDR3 bases are TGTGCCAGCAGCTTGGATCGGGAGGTGAACACTGAAGCTTTCTTT.

This clone appeared a single time. The CDR3 region is CASSFSGNSYNEQFF. The CDR3 coding sequence is TGTGCCAGCAGCTTTTCGGGGAATTCCTACAATGAGCAGTTCTTC. The chain couples TRBV5-8 to TRBJ2-1; tentative D call: TRBD2 (5 bases). The germline V gene encodes CDR1 SGHTS and CDR2 YDEGEE. This CDR3 region has 15 residues. The V gene lost 2 bases and the J gene lost 1 base, with 10 bases spanning the gap.

DNA of the CDR3: TGTGCCAGCAGTTCAGGACACAGCAATCAGCCCCAGCATTTT. This sequence encodes CASSSGHSNQPQHF. The rearrangement joins TRBV28 to TRBJ1-5, with D perhaps TRBD1 (5 bases). Trimming removed 4 bases from V and 1 base from J, with 8 bases in between. The CDR3 contains 14 residues. Germline values: CDR1 MDHEN, CDR2 SYDVKM.

This clone was detected only once. The chain carries TRBV7-9 and TRBJ1-4, with TRBD1 matching 10 bases. Trimming removed 5 bases from V and 6 bases from J; junction bases left unmatched: 9. CDR1 is SEHNR and CDR2 is FQNEAQ in the germline V gene (reference sequence). The CDR3 runs 16 residues. In nucleotides, the CDR3 is TGTGCCAGCAGCCCAAATTGGGGGACAGGGGATGAAAAACTGTTTTTT. Translating gives CASSPNWGTGDEKLFF. Full variable domain (remainder filled in from reference TRBV7-9 and TRBJ1-4): DTGVSQNPRHKITKRGQNVTFRCDPISEHNRLYWYRQTLGQGPEFLTYFQNEAQLEKSRLLSDRFSAERPKGSFSTLEIQRTEQGDSAMYLCASSPNWGTGDEKLFFGSGTQLSVL.

V usage is TRBV19 and J usage is TRBJ2-3; weak D call: TRBD2 (5 bases). The germline V and J ends were trimmed by 6 bases and 2 bases, with 12 bases remaining between them. This CDR3 contains 14 residues. Germline V gene lookup returns CDR1 LNHDA and CDR2 SQIVND (reference sequence). The CDR3 region has the DNA TGTGCCAGTAGGATGGACTGGAACACAGATACGCAGTATTTT. It specifies CASRMDWNTDTQYF.

This clone was recorded a few times. J is TRBJ2-1 and V is TRBV15; 7 bases line up with TRBD2. The V and J ends lost 0 bases and 10 bases, in that order; junction bases with no gene match: 6. The CDR3 loop spans 14 amino acids. Per germline, CDR1 LNHNV and CDR2 YYDKDF (reference sequence). The CDR3 protein is CATSRDRLAEEQFF. For the CDR3, the DNA is TGTGCCACCAGCAGAGATCGGCTAGCGGAGGAGCAGTTCTTC. The full variable domain, its missing parts supplied by reference TRBV15 and TRBJ2-1, is DAMVIQNPRYQVTQFGKPVTLSCSQTLNHNVMYWYQQKSSQAPKLLFHYYDKDFNNEADTPDNFQSRRPNTSFCFLDIRSPGLGDTAMYLCATSRDRLAEEQFFGPGTRLTVL.

CDR3 nucleotides: TGTGCCAGTAGTATGTTCTACTACGCGGCTTTCTTT. This codes for CASSMFYYAAFF. The chain joins TRBV19 to TRBJ1-1; D is undetermined. Per germline, CDR1 LNHDA and CDR2 SQIVND (reference sequence). The CDR3 sequence is 12 residues long. Trimming cost V 3 bases and J 11 bases, with 13 bases left between them.

The genes are TRBV30 and TRBJ1-4; unclear D gene. The CDR3 has 17 residues. CDR1 and CDR2 from the germline V gene are GTSNPN and SVGIG (reference sequence). V shed 0 bases and J shed 7 bases, with 21 bases lying between them. In DNA form, the CDR3 reads TGTGCCTGGAGTGTACTTGGGGAGGCTTACCTTTCTGAAAAACTGTTTTTT. Translation: CAWSVLGEAYLSEKLFF. Full variable domain (outside the CDR3, taken from reference TRBV30 and TRBJ1-4): SQTIHQWPATLVQPVGSPLSLECTVEGTSNPNLYWYRQAAGRGLQLLFYSVGIGQISSEVPQNLSASRPQDRQFILSSKKLLLSDSGFYLCAWSVLGEAYLSEKLFFGSGTQLSVL.

The chain recombines TRBV20-1 with TRBJ2-1; TRBD1 matches 7 bases. From germline, CDR1 is DFQATT and CDR2 SNEGSKA (reference sequence). The CDR3 runs to 11 residues. The CDR3 region has the DNA TGCATAGGGACAGCCTACAATGAGCAGTTCTTC. Protein: CIGTAYNEQFF.